This is a list of T cell receptor beta chains from one sample in a study of shared clonotypes between healthy human individuals. Clones were read by immunoSEQ multiplex PCR, and TCRdb kept only the in-frame ones, dropping some. Altogether millions of clones are present, roughly 95% being singletons, with the ten largest covering 0.1% to 0.15%. The sample comprised naive CD4+ T cells sorted from blood. All receptors come from a young man in good health. Each CDR3 is given with its conserved first and last residue. The D gene is left open where the match is weak. Clone size appears in some rows only: once, few, many, or a class for an expanded clone.

clone size: .
D gene: TRBD1
J gene: TRBJ2-7
V gene: TRBV25-1
CDR3 protein: CASSENPGGEQYF
CDR3 DNA: TGTGCCAGCAGTGAAAACCCAGGGGGAGAGCAGTACTTC

clone size: .
D gene: .
J gene: TRBJ1-1
V gene: TRBV5-1
CDR3 protein: CASSQTGMNTEAFF
CDR3 DNA: TGCGCCAGCAGCCAGACAGGAATGAACACTGAAGCTTTCTTT

clone size: .
D gene: TRBD1
J gene: TRBJ1-1
V gene: TRBV5-1
CDR3 protein: CASSLAAGGTEAFF
CDR3 DNA: TGCGCCAGCAGCTTGGCGGCAGGGGGAACTGAAGCTTTCTTT

clone size: few
D gene: .
J gene: TRBJ1-1
V gene: TRBV30
CDR3 protein: CAWTGTLNTEAFF
CDR3 DNA: TGTGCCTGGACCGGGACATTGAACACTGAAGCTTTCTTT

clone size: .
D gene: .
J gene: TRBJ2-6
V gene: TRBV19
CDR3 protein: CASSPESSGANVLTF
CDR3 DNA: TGTGCCAGTAGTCCAGAGAGCTCTGGGGCCAACGTCCTGACTTTC

clone size: .
D gene: TRBD1
J gene: TRBJ1-2
V gene: TRBV27
CDR3 protein: CASRPHGTDYGYTF
CDR3 DNA: TGTGCCAGCAGACCACACGGGACAGACTATGGCTACACCTTC

clone size: .
D gene: .
J gene: TRBJ2-2
V gene: TRBV4-3
CDR3 protein: CASSQDPLNTGELFF
CDR3 DNA: TGCGCCAGCAGCCAAGATCCCTTGAACACCGGGGAGCTGTTTTTT

clone size: .
D gene: .
J gene: TRBJ1-4
V gene: TRBV2
CDR3 protein: CASRAPLNEKLFF
CDR3 DNA: TGTGCCAGCCGGGCCCCTCTTAATGAAAAACTGTTTTTT

clone size: .
D gene: TRBD1
J gene: TRBJ2-7
V gene: TRBV28
CDR3 protein: CASSRDSSYEQYF
CDR3 DNA: TGTGCCAGCAGTCGGGACAGCTCCTACGAGCAGTACTTC

clone size: .
D gene: .
J gene: TRBJ1-6
V gene: TRBV5-1
CDR3 protein: CASSLEGISHSPLHF
CDR3 DNA: TGCGCCAGCAGCTTGGAGGGGATTTCACATTCACCCCTCCACTTT

clone size: .
D gene: TRBD1
J gene: TRBJ1-6
V gene: TRBV6-1
CDR3 protein: CASRAGTANSPLHF
CDR3 DNA: TGTGCCAGCAGGGCAGGGACAGCCAATTCACCCCTCCACTTT

clone size: .
D gene: .
J gene: TRBJ1-6
V gene: TRBV5-4
CDR3 protein: CASSLSGGENSPLHF
CDR3 DNA: TGTGCCAGCAGCTTGAGCGGGGGCGAGAATTCACCCCTCCACTTT

clone size: .
D gene: TRBD1
J gene: TRBJ2-3
V gene: TRBV29-1
CDR3 protein: CSVEGPYRGRRDMQYF
CDR3 DNA: TGCAGCGTTGAAGGGCCCTACAGGGGGCGCAGGGATATGCAGTATTTT

clone size: .
D gene: .
J gene: TRBJ1-2
V gene: TRBV5-6
CDR3 protein: CASSFSGGIYGYTF
CDR3 DNA: TGTGCCAGCAGCTTCTCTGGGGGGATCTATGGCTACACCTTC

clone size: few
D gene: .
J gene: TRBJ2-4
V gene: TRBV7-8
CDR3 protein: CASSLESIAKNIQYF
CDR3 DNA: TGTGCCAGCAGCTTAGAATCAATAGCCAAAAACATTCAGTACTTC

clone size: .
D gene: .
J gene: TRBJ2-7
V gene: TRBV6-5
CDR3 protein: CASATPGTYEQYF
CDR3 DNA: TGTGCCAGCGCTACCCCGGGGACCTACGAGCAGTACTTC

clone size: .
D gene: .
J gene: TRBJ2-3
V gene: TRBV10-2
CDR3 protein: CASSVGAGGAPYF
CDR3 DNA: TGCGCCAGCAGTGTCGGAGCGGGCGGCGCTCCTTATTTT

clone size: .
D gene: .
J gene: TRBJ2-1
V gene: TRBV10-3
CDR3 protein: CAISESSGLDYNEQFF
CDR3 DNA: TGTGCCATCAGTGAGTCTTCGGGACTTGACTACAATGAGCAGTTCTTC

clone size: once
D gene: TRBD1
J gene: TRBJ1-5
V gene: TRBV15
CDR3 protein: CATSELDRVRNQPQHF
CDR3 DNA: TGTGCCACCAGCGAGCTGGACAGGGTTCGCAATCAGCCCCAGCATTTT

clone size: .
D gene: .
J gene: TRBJ2-7
V gene: TRBV10-3
CDR3 protein: CAISEGSGSEGSYEQYF
CDR3 DNA: TGTGCCATCAGTGAGGGCTCCGGGTCGGAGGGATCCTACGAGCAGTACTTC

clone size: .
D gene: TRBD1
J gene: TRBJ1-1
V gene: TRBV7-9
CDR3 protein: CASSPQGARTEAFF
CDR3 DNA: TGTGCCAGCAGCCCCCAGGGGGCGCGCACTGAAGCTTTCTTT

clone size: once
D gene: TRBD1
J gene: TRBJ1-1
V gene: TRBV11-2
CDR3 protein: CASSLGQGISEAFF
CDR3 DNA: TGTGCCAGCAGCTTAGGACAGGGTATTTCTGAAGCTTTCTTT

clone size: .
D gene: .
J gene: TRBJ1-1
V gene: TRBV4-3
CDR3 protein: CASSQVTLRLMNTEAFF
CDR3 DNA: TGCGCCAGCAGCCAAGTCACTTTACGGTTAATGAACACTGAAGCTTTCTTT

clone size: .
D gene: .
J gene: TRBJ2-5
V gene: TRBV11-2
CDR3 protein: CASSPNLETQYF
CDR3 DNA: TGTGCCAGCAGCCCCAACCTAGAGACCCAGTACTTC

clone size: .
D gene: TRBD1
J gene: TRBJ2-2
V gene: TRBV7-8
CDR3 protein: CASSLAGGAPGELFF
CDR3 DNA: TGTGCCAGCAGCTTAGCAGGGGGCGCACCCGGGGAGCTGTTTTTT

clone size: .
D gene: .
J gene: TRBJ2-5
V gene: TRBV5-4
CDR3 protein: CASSLGGAQETQYF
CDR3 DNA: TGTGCCAGCAGCTTAGGCGGGGCACAAGAGACCCAGTACTTC

clone size: .
D gene: .
J gene: TRBJ2-3
V gene: TRBV6-6
CDR3 protein: CASSYSRDTQYF
CDR3 DNA: TGTGCCAGCAGTTACTCGAGAGATACGCAGTATTTT